These 15 T cell receptor beta chains were sequenced from one sample in a study of T cells in localized non-small cell lung cancer. This table comes from immunoSEQ multiplex PCR, and its TCRdb copy is limited to in-frame clones, with some not included. The table lists about 12,000 clones, under 90% of them singletons. Sequencing used peripheral blood, obtained before any cancer treatment. The receptor set was obtained from a male donor older than 55 with stage I lung adenocarcinoma.

The chain is built from TRBV18 and TRBJ2-2, with no clear D. Trimming left V 6 bases short and J 8 bases short, with 13 bases between. Per germline, CDR1 KGHSH and CDR2 LQKENI. The CDR3 runs to 13 residues. CDR3 DNA: TGTGCCAGCTCCCCCCCGGTCGGAGGGGAGCTGTTTTTT. Translated, it gives CASSPPVGGELFF.

The V call is TRBV2, the J call TRBJ1-5, with TRBD1 identical over 9 bases. Germline loops: CDR1 SNHLY, CDR2 FYNNEI. The CDR3 consists of 14 residues. V dropped 9 bases and J dropped 4; count of bases not matched to a gene: 7. The CDR3 protein is CASGPGQGNQPQHF. CDR3 DNA sequence: TGTGCCAGTGGACCGGGACAGGGTAATCAGCCCCAGCATTTT.

V and J are TRBV25-1 and TRBJ2-5, with D maybe TRBD2 (7 bases). The V and J ends lost 3 bases and 0 bases respectively, with 8 bases between them. Germline V lookup: CDR1 MGHDK, CDR2 SYGVNS. The CDR3 totals 14 residues. CDR3 amino acids: CASSERGHQETQYF. The CDR3 DNA is TGTGCCAGCAGTGAGCGGGGGCACCAAGAGACCCAGTACTTC.

The chain couples TRBV14 to TRBJ1-4, with a tentative D call TRBD1 (5 bases). Germline V gives CDR1 SGHDN, CDR2 FVKESK. V lost 3 bases to trimming and J lost 7 bases, with 9 bases between them. There are 13 residues in the CDR3. CDR3 DNA: TGTGCCAGCAGCCAGGGACGGGGTGAAAAACTGTTTTTT. This translates into CASSQGRGEKLFF. The full variable domain, rest sourced from reference TRBV14 and TRBJ1-4, is EAGVTQFPSHSVIEKGQTVTLRCDPISGHDNLYWYRRVMGKEIKFLLHFVKESKQDESGMPNNRFLAERTGGTYSTLKVQPAELEDSGVYFCASSQGRGEKLFFGSGTQLSVL.

For this clone: No conserved phenylalanine or tryptophan is present at the end of the CDR3, so a read error is the likely explanation. This sequence joins TRBV5-3 and TRBJ1-2; unclear D gene. TRBV5-3 is assigned to the ORF class and has an uncertain function. The V gene lost 0 bases and the J gene lost 2 bases, with 8 bases spanning the gap. The CDR3 totals 14 residues. This CDR3 reads CARSLVLANYGYTL. The DNA of the CDR3 is TGTGCCAGAAGCTTGGTGCTCGCAAACTATGGCTACACCCTC.

The rearrangement joins TRBV4-2 to TRBJ1-1; D not certain. CDR1 and CDR2 from the germline V gene are LGHNA and YNFKEQ. CDR3 length: 14 residues. The V gene lost 0 bases and the J gene lost 1 base, with 6 bases spanning the gap. The CDR3 spells CASSQDSANTEAFF. The CDR3 coding sequence is TGTGCCAGCAGCCAAGATAGCGCGAACACTGAAGCTTTCTTT.

The chain links TRBV19 to TRBJ1-5; 12 bases match TRBD1. The germline gives CDR1 LNHDA, CDR2 SQIVND (reference sequence). After removal of 5 bases from V and 7 bases from J, the junction contained 3 bases not matched to a gene. The CDR3 sequence is 14 residues long. CDR3 nucleotide sequence: TGTGCCAGTAGTGGGACAGGGGGCGGGCAGCCCCAGCATTTT. Residues: CASSGTGGGQPQHF.

The genes are TRBV28 and TRBJ2-3; D gene unclear. The CDR3 length is 14 residues. From germline, CDR1 is MDHEN and CDR2 SYDVKM. Trimming removed 5 bases at V and 1 base at J, with 10 bases between. CDR3 sequence (DNA): TGTGCCAGCAGTCGCCCGGCCCGCACAGATACGCAGTATTTT. This encodes CASSRPARTDTQYF.

V and J are TRBV7-8 and TRBJ2-5; 7 bases match TRBD1. The trim removed 4 bases at V and 4 bases at J, leaving 6 bases unmatched. The CDR3 is 14 amino acids. Germline V gene data show CDR1 as SGHVS and CDR2 as FQNEAQ. CDR3 sequence (DNA): TGTGCCAGCAGCTCCCGACAGGGCTCAGAGACCCAGTACTTC. Protein product: CASSSRQGSETQYF.

The rearrangement joins TRBV28 to TRBJ1-4; D is possibly TRBD1 (6 bases). This CDR3 has 15 amino acids. The germline V gene encodes CDR1 MDHEN and CDR2 SYDVKM. Trimming took 8 bases from V and 4 from J, leaving 17 bases between them. CDR3 nucleotides: TGTGCCAGCGAGGTTGGGGTAGGGGGTAATGAAAAACTGTTTTTT. It yields the protein CASEVGVGGNEKLFF.

J is TRBJ1-4 and V is TRBV28; D ambiguous. The CDR3 is 16 amino acids. Germline-derived CDR1 and CDR2 are MDHEN and SYDVKM. V lost 3 bases, J lost 7 bases, and 18 bases lay in between. As DNA, the CDR3 is TGTGCCAGCAGTTTGGAGCGGAGTAATGAGGGTGAAAAACTGTTTTTT. Translation gives CASSLERSNEGEKLFF.

J is TRBJ2-7 and V is TRBV6-1; tentatively, D is TRBD2 (6 bases). The germline V and J ends were trimmed by 6 bases and 2 bases, with 17 bases remaining between them. The V gene's germline CDR1 is MNHNS and CDR2 SASEGT. CDR3 length equals 15 residues. This CDR3 reads CASSYTTGTAYEQYF. For the CDR3, the DNA is TGTGCCAGCAGCTATACGACGGGGACTGCCTACGAGCAGTACTTC.

This chain joins TRBV4-3 and TRBJ1-3, with D unresolved. The V gene's germline CDR1 is LGHNA and CDR2 YSLEER. The V and J ends lost 5 bases and 0 bases respectively, with 8 bases between them. CDR3 length: 14 residues. This chain's CDR3 is CASSAGGSGNTIYF. CDR3 nucleotides: TGCGCCAGCAGCGCAGGAGGCTCTGGAAACACCATATATTTT.

The CDR3 loop is CASRVGQGASEQYF. The DNA for the CDR3 is TGTGCCAGCAGGGTGGGACAGGGGGCTTCCGAGCAGTACTTC. This chain joins TRBV6-1 and TRBJ2-7; TRBD1 aligns across 12 bases. With 6 bases clipped from V and 6 bases from J, the junction kept 6 bases outside the gene matches. The CDR3 totals 14 residues. Germline-derived CDR1 and CDR2 are MNHNS and SASEGT.

The V and J genes are TRBV7-2 and TRBJ2-1; possible D gene TRBD2, 6 bases. Trimming took 11 bases from V and 0 from J, leaving 11 bases between them. This CDR3 spans 13 amino acids. In germline, CDR1 is SGHTA, CDR2 FQGNSA. DNA for the CDR3: TGTGCCTGGGGGGTAAGCTCCTACAATGAGCAGTTCTTC. Amino acids: CAWGVSSYNEQFF.